A selection of T cell receptor beta chains follows, all from one sample in a study of cytomegalovirus exposure and HLA in healthy donors. The protocol was immunoSEQ multiplex PCR, while the TCRdb copy is restricted to in-frame clones and leaves out a portion. The table has tens of thousands of clones, roughly 67% seen once. Sequencing was done on a sample of PBMCs. Every receptor here comes from a man aged 35 to 55 in good health and CMV-seropositive. CDR3s include the opening cysteine and the closing phenylalanine or tryptophan. D genes are given only for firm matches. Only some rows state a clone size, as once, few, many or a class for expanded clones.

DNA: TGTGCCAGCAACTCCTGGGGCCTGAGCAATCAGCCCCAGCATTTT
CDR3: CASNSWGLSNQPQHF
D: NA
V: TRBV5-6
size: NA
J: TRBJ1-5

DNA: TGCGCCAGCAGCTTGGCGGTAGCGGGGCGGGGTGAGCAGTTCTTC
CDR3: CASSLAVAGRGEQFF
D: TRBD2
V: TRBV5-1
size: NA
J: TRBJ2-1

DNA: TGTGCCAGCAGCCATCCCCGGGACAGAGGGTCTATGGGCTACACCTTC
CDR3: CASSHPRDRGSMGYTF
D: TRBD1
V: TRBV5-4
size: NA
J: TRBJ1-2

DNA: TGTGCCAGCAGCTTGTGGAGGGGCTACGAGCAGTACTTC
CDR3: CASSLWRGYEQYF
D: NA
V: TRBV5-6
size: NA
J: TRBJ2-7

DNA: TGTGCCAGCAGCTTAGACCTAACCCCGGCGGAAAGCACAGATACGCAGTATTTT
CDR3: CASSLDLTPAESTDTQYF
D: NA
V: TRBV5-4
size: NA
J: TRBJ2-3

DNA: TGTGCCAGCAGTACAGGGGTGGGCAATCAGCCCCAGCATTTT
CDR3: CASSTGVGNQPQHF
D: TRBD1
V: TRBV2
size: NA
J: TRBJ1-5

DNA: TGTGCCACGCTTCGGACAGGGGGATCGAGCTACACCTTC
CDR3: CATLRTGGSSYTF
D: TRBD1
V: TRBV6-1
size: medium-sized
J: TRBJ1-2

DNA: TGTGCCAGCTCACCGACAGGGATGCGGTCCACAGATACGCAGTATTTT
CDR3: CASSPTGMRSTDTQYF
D: TRBD1
V: TRBV18
size: NA
J: TRBJ2-3

DNA: TGCAGCGTTGAGGACAGGGGATTCACTGAAGCTTTCTTT
CDR3: CSVEDRGFTEAFF
D: TRBD1
V: TRBV29-1
size: few
J: TRBJ1-1

DNA: TGTGCCAGTAGCGGACTCATGAACACTGAAGCTTTCTTT
CDR3: CASSGLMNTEAFF
D: NA
V: TRBV19
size: NA
J: TRBJ1-1